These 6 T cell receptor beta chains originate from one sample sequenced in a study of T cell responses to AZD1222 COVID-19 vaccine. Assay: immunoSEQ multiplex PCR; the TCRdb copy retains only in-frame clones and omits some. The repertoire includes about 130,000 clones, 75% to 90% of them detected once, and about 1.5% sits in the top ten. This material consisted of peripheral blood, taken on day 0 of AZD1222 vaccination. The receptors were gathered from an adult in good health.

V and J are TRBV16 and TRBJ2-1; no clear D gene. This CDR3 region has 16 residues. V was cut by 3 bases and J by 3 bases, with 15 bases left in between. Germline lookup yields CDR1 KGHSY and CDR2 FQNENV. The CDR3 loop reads CASSQSAEKDYNEQFF. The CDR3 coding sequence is TGTGCCAGCAGCCAGTCCGCGGAGAAGGACTACAATGAGCAGTTCTTC. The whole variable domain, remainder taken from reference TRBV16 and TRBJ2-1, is GEEVAQTPKHLVRGEGQKAKLYCAPIKGHSYVFWYQQVLKNEFKFLISFQNENVFDETGMPKERFSAKCLPNSPCSLEIQATKLEDSAVYFCASSQSAEKDYNEQFFGPGTRLTVL.

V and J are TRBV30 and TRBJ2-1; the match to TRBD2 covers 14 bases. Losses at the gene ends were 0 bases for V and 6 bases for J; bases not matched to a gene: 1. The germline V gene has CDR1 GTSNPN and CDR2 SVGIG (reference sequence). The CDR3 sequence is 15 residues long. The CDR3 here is CAWSVGTSGSNEQFF. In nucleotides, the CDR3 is TGTGCCTGGAGTGTCGGGACTAGCGGGAGCAATGAGCAGTTCTTC.

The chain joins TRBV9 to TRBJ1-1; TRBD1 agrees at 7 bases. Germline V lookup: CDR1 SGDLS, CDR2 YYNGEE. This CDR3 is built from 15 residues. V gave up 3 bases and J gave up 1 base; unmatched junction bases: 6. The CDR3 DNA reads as TGTGCCAGCAGCGGCAGACAGGGCGGGAACACTGAAGCTTTCTTT. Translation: CASSGRQGGNTEAFF.

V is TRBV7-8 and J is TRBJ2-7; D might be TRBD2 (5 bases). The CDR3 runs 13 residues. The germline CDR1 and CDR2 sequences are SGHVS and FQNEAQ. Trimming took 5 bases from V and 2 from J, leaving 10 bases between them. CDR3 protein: CASSVDLAYEQYF. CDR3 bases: TGTGCCAGCAGCGTGGACTTAGCCTACGAGCAGTACTTC.

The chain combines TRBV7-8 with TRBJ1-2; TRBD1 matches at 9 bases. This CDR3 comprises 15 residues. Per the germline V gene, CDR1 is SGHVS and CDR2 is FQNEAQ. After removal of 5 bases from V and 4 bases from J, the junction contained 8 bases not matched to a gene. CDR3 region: CASSQPQGAPYGYTF. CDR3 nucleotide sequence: TGTGCCAGCAGCCAACCACAGGGGGCTCCCTATGGCTACACCTTC. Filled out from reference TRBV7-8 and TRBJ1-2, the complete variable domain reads GAGVSQSPRYKVAKRGQDVALRCDPISGHVSLFWYQQALGQGPEFLTYFQNEAQLDKSGLPSDRFFAERPEGSVSTLKIQRTQQEDSAVYLCASSQPQGAPYGYTFGSGTRLTVV.

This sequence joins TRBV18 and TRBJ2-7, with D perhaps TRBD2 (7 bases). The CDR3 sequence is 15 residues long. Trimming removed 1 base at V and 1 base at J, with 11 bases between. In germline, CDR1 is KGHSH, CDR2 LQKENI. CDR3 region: CASSPRGGSSYEQYF. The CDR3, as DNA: TGTGCCAGCTCACCACGGGGGGGCAGTTCCTACGAGCAGTACTTC. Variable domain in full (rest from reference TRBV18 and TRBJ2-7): NAGVMQNPRHLVRRRGQEARLRCSPMKGHSHVYWYRQLPEEGLKFMVYLQKENIIDESGMPKERFSAEFPKEGPSILRIQQVVRGDSAAYFCASSPRGGSSYEQYFGPGTRLTVT.